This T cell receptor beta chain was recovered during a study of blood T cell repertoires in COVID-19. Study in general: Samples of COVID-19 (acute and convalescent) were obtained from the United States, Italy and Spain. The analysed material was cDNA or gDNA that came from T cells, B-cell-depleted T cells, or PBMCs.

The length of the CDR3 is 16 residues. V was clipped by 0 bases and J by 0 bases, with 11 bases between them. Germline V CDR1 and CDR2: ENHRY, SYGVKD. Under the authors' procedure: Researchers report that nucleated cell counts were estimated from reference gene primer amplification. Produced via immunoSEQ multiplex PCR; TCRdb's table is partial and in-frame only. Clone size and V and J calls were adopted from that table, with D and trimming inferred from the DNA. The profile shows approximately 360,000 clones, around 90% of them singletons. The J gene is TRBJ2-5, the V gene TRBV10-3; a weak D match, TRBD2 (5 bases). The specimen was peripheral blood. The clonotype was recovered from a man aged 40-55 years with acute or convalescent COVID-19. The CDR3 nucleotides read TGTGCCATCAGTGAGTCGACGGGGAAGAACCAAGAGACCCAGTACTTC. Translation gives CAISESTGKNQETQYF.